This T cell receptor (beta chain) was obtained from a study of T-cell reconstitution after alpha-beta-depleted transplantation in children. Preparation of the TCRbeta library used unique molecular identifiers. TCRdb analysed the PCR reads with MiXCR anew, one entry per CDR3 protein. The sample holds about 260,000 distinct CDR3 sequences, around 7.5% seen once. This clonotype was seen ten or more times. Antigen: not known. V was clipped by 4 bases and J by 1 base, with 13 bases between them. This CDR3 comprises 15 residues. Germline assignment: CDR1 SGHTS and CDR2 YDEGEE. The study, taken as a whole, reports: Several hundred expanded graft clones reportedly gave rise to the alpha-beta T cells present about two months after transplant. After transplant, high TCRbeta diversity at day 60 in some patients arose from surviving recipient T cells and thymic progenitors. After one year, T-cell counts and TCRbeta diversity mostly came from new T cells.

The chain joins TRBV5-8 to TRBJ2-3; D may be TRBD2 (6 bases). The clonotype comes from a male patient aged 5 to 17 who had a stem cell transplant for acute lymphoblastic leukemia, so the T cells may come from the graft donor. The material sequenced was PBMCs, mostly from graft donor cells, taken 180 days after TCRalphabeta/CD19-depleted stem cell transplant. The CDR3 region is CASSRSGSRTDTQYF. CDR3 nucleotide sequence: TGTGCCAGCAGCCGCAGCGGGTCCCGCACAGATACGCAGTATTTT. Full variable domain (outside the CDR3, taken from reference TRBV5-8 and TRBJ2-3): EAGVTQSPTHLIKTRGQQATLRCSPISGHTSVYWYQQALGLGLQFLLWYDEGEERNRGNFPPRFSGRQFPNYSSELNVNALELEDSALYLCASSRSGSRTDTQYFGPGTRLTVL.